A single sample is the source of the 32 T cell receptor beta chains below, sequenced in a study of OX40 agonist ivuxolimab in advanced cancers. Sequencing used immunoSEQ multiplex PCR; TCRdb keeps in-frame clones, though not all of them. The profile shows about 64,000 clones, roughly 81% of them singletons. The sequences come from CD4+ or CD8+ T cells sorted from blood, collected in a trial of the OX40 agonist ivuxolimab. These receptors all come from an adult with an advanced solid tumor such as melanoma, head and neck, liver or kidney cancer.

J is TRBJ2-3 and V is TRBV12-5, with D possibly called TRBD1 or TRBD2 (6 bases each). Trimming left V 5 bases short and J 6 bases short, with 12 bases between. This CDR3 has 13 residues. Per germline, CDR1 LGHNT and CDR2 FRNRAP. The DNA for the CDR3 is TGTGCTAGTGGTACGACGGGGGCGGATACGCAGTATTTT. Protein product: CASGTTGADTQYF. Complete variable domain (other parts from reference TRBV12-5 and TRBJ2-3): DARVTQTPRHKVTEMGQEVTMRCQPILGHNTVFWYRQTMMQGLELLAYFRNRAPLDDSGMPKDRFSAEMPDATLATLKIQPSEPRDSAVYFCASGTTGADTQYFGPGTRLTVL.

The chain combines TRBV7-9 with TRBJ1-5, with a possible D match to TRBD1 (6 bases). V was shortened by 5 bases and J by 3 bases, with 11 bases between the two germline ends. Germline CDR1 reads SEHNR; CDR2 reads FQNEAQ (reference sequence). CDR3 length: 14 amino acids. Here the CDR3 DNA reads TGTGCCAGCAGCGGTACAGGGTCCAATCAGCCCCAGCATTTT. The encoded protein is CASSGTGSNQPQHF.

The V gene is TRBV18, the J gene TRBJ2-2; 7 nucleotides line up with TRBD1. V lost 5 bases to trimming and J lost 5 bases; unmatched junction nucleotides: 8. Germline V gives CDR1 KGHSH, CDR2 LQKENI. The CDR3 contains 15 residues. CDR3 DNA: TGTGCCAGCTCAGCCAACAGGGGACCTACCGGGGAGCTGTTTTTT. Its protein is CASSANRGPTGELFF.

This chain uses TRBV5-1 with TRBJ2-1; D gene unclear. The CDR3 sequence is 15 residues long. In germline, CDR1 is SGHRS, CDR2 YFSETQ. V lost 5 bases and J 3 bases, leaving 15 bases between the germline ends. The CDR3 nucleotides read TGCGCCAGCAGTCCTCCCACTCGTGACTACAATGAGCAGTTCTTC. It encodes CASSPPTRDYNEQFF.

This clone appeared once. The chain links TRBV5-4 to TRBJ2-1; 7 positions match TRBD2. After removal of 3 bases from V and 3 bases from J, the junction contained 6 bases not matched to a gene. CDR1 and CDR2 (germline): SGHNT, YYREEE (reference sequence). CDR3 size: 15 residues. CDR3 in DNA: TGTGCCAGCAGCTATGGGGGGGGGAACTACAATGAGCAGTTCTTC. Its translation: CASSYGGGNYNEQFF.

CDR3 loop: CASSSAGGGYTF. CDR3 sequence (DNA): TGTGCCAGCAGTTCGGCAGGTGGCGGCTACACCTTC. V usage is TRBV27 and J usage is TRBJ1-2; no clear D. From germline, CDR1 is MNHEY and CDR2 SMNVEV (reference sequence). There are 12 residues in the CDR3. V was cut by 4 bases and J by 8 bases, with 11 bases left in between.

The chain joins TRBV2 to TRBJ2-6; D is possibly TRBD1 (7 bases). This CDR3 comprises 16 residues. The germline gives CDR1 SNHLY, CDR2 FYNNEI. The ends were cut back, 3 bases at V and 0 bases at J, with 9 bases in the middle. The CDR3 loop is CASSEEGASGANVLTF. The CDR3 region has the DNA TGTGCCAGCAGTGAGGAGGGGGCCTCTGGGGCCAACGTCCTGACTTTC.

The gene calls are TRBV19 and TRBJ2-1; 9 bases align to TRBD1. Germline values: CDR1 LNHDA, CDR2 SQIVND (reference sequence). The CDR3 totals 15 residues. After removal of 4 bases from V and 4 bases from J, the junction contained 5 bases not matched to a gene. Here the CDR3 DNA reads TGTGCCAGTAGTACCAGACAGGGGGGATACAATGAGCAGTTCTTC. Translating gives CASSTRQGGYNEQFF. Variable domain in full (rest from reference TRBV19 and TRBJ2-1): DGGITQSPKYLFRKEGQNVTLSCEQNLNHDAMYWYRQDPGQGLRLIYYSQIVNDFQKGDIAEGYSVSREKKESFPLTVTSAQKNPTAFYLCASSTRQGGYNEQFFGPGTRLTVL.

Only one count was recorded for this clone. V gene TRBV6-6 combines with J gene TRBJ2-3, with TRBD2 matching over 10 bases. J was trimmed by 6 bases and V by 8 bases; bases with no gene match: 8. In germline, CDR1 is MNHNY, CDR2 SVGAGI (reference sequence). The CDR3 extends over 14 amino acids. CDR3 nucleotides: TGTGCCAGCGGACAGCGGGAGGGTTTTGATACGCAGTATTTT. Its translation is CASGQREGFDTQYF.

The J gene is TRBJ2-1, the V gene TRBV6-1; tentative D call: TRBD2 (6 bases). Germline CDR1 MNHNS, CDR2 SASEGT. V lost 9 bases, J lost 7 bases, and 16 bases lay in between. The CDR3 covers 13 residues. CDR3 region: CARGGTEPNEQFF. The CDR3 DNA reads TGTGCCAGAGGCGGGACGGAGCCAAATGAGCAGTTCTTC.

The chain combines TRBV20-1 with TRBJ2-5; D perhaps matches TRBD2 (6 bases). Germline CDR1 reads DFQATT; CDR2 reads SNEGSKA (reference sequence). The V end was cut by 7 bases, the J end by 0 bases, with 6 bases between. CDR3 size: 11 residues. CDR3 sequence reads: CSGGDQETQYF. The CDR3 region has the DNA TGCAGTGGGGGGGACCAAGAGACCCAGTACTTC.

In DNA, the CDR3 is TGTGCCAGCAGCTTAAACGTACAAGAGACCCAGTACTTC. This encodes CASSLNVQETQYF. The genes are TRBV7-7 and TRBJ2-5; no clear D. The CDR3 has 13 residues. V was pared by 2 bases and J by 2 bases, with 6 bases between. Germline V gene sequence: CDR1 SSHAT, CDR2 FNYEAQ (reference sequence).

This rearrangement joins TRBV5-8 to TRBJ1-1; 7 bases fit TRBD1. Looked up from germline, CDR1 is SGHTS and CDR2 is YDEGEE. V lost 4 bases and J lost 3; bases outside the gene matches: 6. The CDR3 runs 14 residues. The CDR3 here is CASSTWDSDTEAFF. In DNA form, the CDR3 reads TGTGCCAGCAGCACATGGGACAGCGACACTGAAGCTTTCTTT. Drawing the rest from reference TRBV5-8 and TRBJ1-1, the complete variable domain is EAGVTQSPTHLIKTRGQQATLRCSPISGHTSVYWYQQALGLGLQFLLWYDEGEERNRGNFPPRFSGRQFPNYSSELNVNALELEDSALYLCASSTWDSDTEAFFGQGTRLTVV.

The chain carries TRBV6-1 and TRBJ1-5; D uncertain. The V gene's germline CDR1 is MNHNS and CDR2 SASEGT. The CDR3 has 16 residues. Trimming shortened V by 2 bases and J by 6 bases, and 17 bases separated the two germline ends. Written as DNA, the CDR3 is TGTGCCAGCAGTGAATCTTTTAGGGTTGTGGGTCAGCCCCAGCATTTT. It is translated as CASSESFRVVGQPQHF.

This clone was picked up one time. The chain recombines TRBV27 with TRBJ2-7, with D possibly matching TRBD1 (6 bases). The CDR3 consists of 12 residues. V shed 6 bases and J shed 6 bases, with 12 bases lying between them. CDR1 and CDR2 from the germline V gene are MNHEY and SMNVEV (reference sequence). CDR3 in amino acids: CASSRLGGEQYF. DNA of the CDR3: TGTGCCAGCAGCCGCCTAGGGGGCGAGCAGTACTTC.

V and J are TRBV9 and TRBJ2-1; the D is unclear. Per the germline V gene, CDR1 is SGDLS and CDR2 is YYNGEE. The CDR3 is 16 amino acids. The V gene lost 0 bases and the J gene lost 2 bases, with 12 bases spanning the gap. CDR3 nucleotides: TGTGCCAGCAGCGTAGAGCCCCATGGAGCCTACAATGAGCAGTTCTTC. This sequence encodes CASSVEPHGAYNEQFF.

The chain carries TRBV5-1 and TRBJ2-7; D gene ambiguous. This CDR3 region has 12 residues. Trimming took 4 bases from V and 6 from J, leaving 11 bases between them. Germline assignment: CDR1 SGHRS and CDR2 YFSETQ. The CDR3 DNA reads TGCGCCAGCAGCCCACGAGAGAGCGAGCAGTACTTC. Its translation is CASSPRESEQYF.

The rearrangement joins TRBV15 to TRBJ2-5; TRBD1 or TRBD2 may be the D gene (6 bases each). Germline V gene sequence: CDR1 LNHNV, CDR2 YYDKDF (reference sequence). This CDR3 spans 14 amino acids. Trimming left V 3 bases short and J 5 bases short, with 13 bases between. The CDR3 loop reads CATSSIGGMETQYF. In DNA, the CDR3 is TGTGCCACCAGCAGTATCGGGGGCATGGAGACCCAGTACTTC.

The chain has TRBV27 and TRBJ2-7, with D possibly being TRBD1 (8 bases). CDR1 is MNHEY, CDR2 SMNVEV, per germline (reference sequence). CDR3 size: 15 residues. The V gene lost 5 bases and the J gene lost 6 bases, with 20 bases spanning the gap. CDR3 amino acids: CASSQRTGRGSEQYF. CDR3 DNA sequence: TGTGCCAGCAGTCAACGGACAGGGAGGGGCAGCGAGCAGTACTTC.

V is TRBV28 and J is TRBJ1-4; no definite D call. The CDR3 has 16 residues. Trimming took off 6 bases at V and 0 bases at J, with 14 bases between the two ends. Germline V gives CDR1 MDHEN, CDR2 SYDVKM. The CDR3 region has the DNA TGTGCCAGCAGCTCCGGACTGACTACAACTAATGAAAAACTGTTTTTT. Its protein is CASSSGLTTTNEKLFF.

V and J are TRBV6-5 and TRBJ1-5; TRBD1 matches 9 bases. The CDR3 consists of 14 residues. Germline CDR1 reads MNHEY; CDR2 reads SVGAGI. V was pared by 6 bases and J by 5 bases, with 5 bases of the junction left unmatched. DNA of the CDR3: TGTGCCAGCAGCCGACAGGGGGGTTATCAGCCCCAGCATTTT. It yields the protein CASSRQGGYQPQHF.

The chain links TRBV5-4 to TRBJ2-7; a weak D match, TRBD1 (6 bases). CDR1 is SGHNT and CDR2 is YYREEE in the germline V gene (reference sequence). This CDR3 contains 14 residues. V gave up 5 bases and J gave up 1 base, with 13 bases separating them. As DNA, the CDR3 is TGTGCCAGCAGATCCGGGACATCGTCCTACGAGCAGTACTTC. Translating it yields CASRSGTSSYEQYF.

By proportion, this clone is medium-sized. The genes are TRBV27 and TRBJ1-1; D is unresolved. V was shortened by 7 bases and J by 0 bases, with 9 bases between the two germline ends. This CDR3 has 13 amino acids. Germline CDR1 is MNHEY and CDR2 is SMNVEV (reference sequence). The CDR3 sequence: CASIDRVNTEAFF. In DNA, the CDR3 is TGTGCCAGCATTGATAGGGTGAACACTGAAGCTTTCTTT.

V gene TRBV4-3 combines with J gene TRBJ2-1; 10 positions match TRBD2. Looked up from germline, CDR1 is LGHNA and CDR2 is YSLEER. The V and J ends lost 3 bases and 7 bases, in that order; junction bases with no gene match: 9. The CDR3 has 16 residues. The CDR3 here is CASSQGSSGGGNEQFF. CDR3 sequence (DNA): TGCGCCAGCAGCCAGGGATCTAGCGGGGGTGGAAATGAGCAGTTCTTC.

The chain has TRBV10-3 and TRBJ2-3; 8 bases are a match to TRBD2. Germline values: CDR1 ENHRY, CDR2 SYGVKD. Trimming at V came to 3 bases and at J to 3 bases, leaving 5 bases not matched to a gene. The CDR3 length is 15 residues. The CDR3 reads CAISDTGGTTDTQYF. The CDR3 DNA follows: TGTGCCATCAGTGATACGGGGGGGACAACAGATACGCAGTATTTT.

This rearrangement joins TRBV19 to TRBJ1-2; possible D gene TRBD1, 6 bases. Germline CDR1 reads LNHDA; CDR2 reads SQIVND (reference sequence). V dropped 3 bases and J dropped 6 bases, with 14 bases sitting between them. This CDR3 has 14 amino acids. The CDR3 DNA follows: TGTGCCAGTAGTATCCCGACAGGCTCCGATGGCTACACCTTC. Encoded protein: CASSIPTGSDGYTF.

V gene TRBV4-1 combines with J gene TRBJ1-3, with unresolved D. There are 17 residues in the CDR3. V was cut by 2 bases and J by 2 bases, with 16 bases left in between. CDR1 and CDR2 (germline): MGHRA, YSYEKL. The CDR3 DNA sequence: TGCGCCAGCAGCCAAAGGCCGACGGGGAGTCCTGGAAACACCATATATTTT. As protein: CASSQRPTGSPGNTIYF.

The V gene is TRBV27, the J gene TRBJ2-1; no definite D call. Trimming stripped 5 bases from V and 3 bases from J, with 17 bases between. Germline V lookup: CDR1 MNHEY, CDR2 SMNVEV (reference sequence). The CDR3 is made up of 16 amino acids. In DNA form, the CDR3 reads TGTGCCAGCAGTAGCAGGACGAAGCACTTCTACAATGAGCAGTTCTTC. As protein: CASSSRTKHFYNEQFF.

The J gene is TRBJ2-1, the V gene TRBV30; 7 positions match TRBD1. The CDR3 totals 14 residues. From germline, CDR1 is GTSNPN and CDR2 SVGIG (reference sequence). The V segment lost 2 bases and the J segment 4 bases; nucleotides outside the gene matches: 5. CDR3 residues: CAWSWDSRYNEQFF. The CDR3 DNA is TGTGCCTGGAGTTGGGACAGCCGTTACAATGAGCAGTTCTTC.

The chain couples TRBV28 to TRBJ1-1, with 11 positions matching TRBD1. This CDR3 region has 17 residues. The germline gives CDR1 MDHEN, CDR2 SYDVKM. J lost 2 bases, V lost 1 base, and 6 bases had no gene match. CDR3 amino acids: CASSLFGQGAGNTEAFF. Written as DNA, the CDR3 is TGTGCCAGCAGTTTATTCGGACAGGGGGCGGGTAACACTGAAGCTTTCTTT.

This chain joins TRBV12-5 and TRBJ2-5; TRBD2 might be the D (6 bases). The CDR3 is 13 residues long. V gave up 7 bases and J gave up 3 bases, with 12 bases separating them. Germline V gene data show CDR1 as LGHNT and CDR2 as FRNRAP. The DNA of the CDR3 is TGTGCTAGTGCCTTTGGGACTGAAGAGACCCAGTACTTC. Its protein is CASAFGTEETQYF.

The genes are TRBV5-1 and TRBJ1-2; 7 bases fit TRBD1. With 3 bases clipped from V and 7 bases from J, the junction kept 12 bases outside the gene matches. CDR3 size: 15 residues. Germline CDR1 reads SGHRS; CDR2 reads YFSETQ. The CDR3 protein is CASSSEEGATAGYTF. Here the CDR3 DNA reads TGCGCCAGCAGCTCGGAGGAGGGGGCTACGGCTGGCTACACCTTC.